This T cell receptor (beta chain) originates from a study of vaccination effects on CD4 cells after COVID-19. Study background: ViraFEST assay sequencing came after antigen-specific CD4+ T cells were expanded with viral peptide pools. Around 2 million PBMC per well were cultured with approximately 10 IU/ml IL-2 and approximately 9.1 ug/ml peptides.

Study-level results: Common cold coronaviruses were cross-recognized by only 1 of 255 vaccine-induced clones in healthy vaccinees. No early post-infection timepoints were available in the study, which also included few convalescent patients.

Profiled with immunoSEQ multiplex PCR; TCRdb holds only in-frame clones, not every one. Of fewer than 75,000 clones listed, around 80% are singletons. Culture lasted 10 days before CD4+ T cell isolation. Two-dose BNT162b2 or mRNA-1273 vaccination was given to participants. The germline CDR1 and CDR2 sequences are MNHEY and SMNVEV (reference sequence). Trimming shortened V by 4 bases and J by 1 base, and 7 bases separated the two germline ends. This CDR3 is 13 amino acids long. With respect to this clone: The antigen is not known.

This TCR was sampled from a human donor who received a COVID-19 vaccine. This sequence joins TRBV27 and TRBJ1-1; D is unresolved. The sample in question was CD4+ T cells from PBMCs cultured without peptide, obtained after COVID-19 vaccination. Here the CDR3 reads CASSYSSNTEAFF. Written as DNA, the CDR3 is TGTGCCAGCAGTTACAGCTCGAACACTGAAGCTTTCTTT.